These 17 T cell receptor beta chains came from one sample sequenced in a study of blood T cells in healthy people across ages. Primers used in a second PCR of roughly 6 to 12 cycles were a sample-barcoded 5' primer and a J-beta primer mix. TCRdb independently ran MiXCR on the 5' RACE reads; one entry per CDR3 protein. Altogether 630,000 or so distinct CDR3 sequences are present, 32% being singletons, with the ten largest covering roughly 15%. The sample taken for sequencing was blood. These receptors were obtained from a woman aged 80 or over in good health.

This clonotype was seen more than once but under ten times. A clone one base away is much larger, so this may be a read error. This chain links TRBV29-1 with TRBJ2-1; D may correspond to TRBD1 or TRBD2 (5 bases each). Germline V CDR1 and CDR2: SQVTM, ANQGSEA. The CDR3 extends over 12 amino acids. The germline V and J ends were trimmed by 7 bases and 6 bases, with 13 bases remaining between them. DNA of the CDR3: TGCAGCGCGGGACGGAATTGCAATGAGCAGTTCTTC. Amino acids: CSAGRNCNEQFF.

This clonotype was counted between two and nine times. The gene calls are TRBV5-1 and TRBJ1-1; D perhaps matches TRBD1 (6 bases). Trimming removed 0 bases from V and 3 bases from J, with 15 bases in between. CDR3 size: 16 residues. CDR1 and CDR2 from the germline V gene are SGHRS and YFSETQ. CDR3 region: CASSLARGTGDTEAFF. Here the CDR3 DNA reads TGCGCCAGCAGCTTGGCCAGGGGTACTGGCGACACTGAAGCTTTCTTT.

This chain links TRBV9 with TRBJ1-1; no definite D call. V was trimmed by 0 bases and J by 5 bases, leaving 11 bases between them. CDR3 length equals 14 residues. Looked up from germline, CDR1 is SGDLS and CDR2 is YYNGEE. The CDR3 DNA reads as TGTGCCAGCAGCGTAGCGGCAGGCGGGACTGAAGCTTTCTTT. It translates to CASSVAAGGTEAFF.

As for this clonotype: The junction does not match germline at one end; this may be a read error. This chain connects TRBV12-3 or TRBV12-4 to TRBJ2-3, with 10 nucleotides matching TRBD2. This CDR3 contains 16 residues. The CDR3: CASSLRAGGNTDAQYF. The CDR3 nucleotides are TGTGCCAGCAGTTTAAGAGCGGGGGGGAACACAGATGCGCAATATTTT.

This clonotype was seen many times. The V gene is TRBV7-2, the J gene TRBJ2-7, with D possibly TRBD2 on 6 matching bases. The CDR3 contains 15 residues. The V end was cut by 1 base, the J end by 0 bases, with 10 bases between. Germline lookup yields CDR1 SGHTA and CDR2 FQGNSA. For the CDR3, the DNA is TGTGCCAGCAGCTTAGTAGCGGAGAGCTCCTACGAGCAGTACTTC. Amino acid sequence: CASSLVAESSYEQYF.

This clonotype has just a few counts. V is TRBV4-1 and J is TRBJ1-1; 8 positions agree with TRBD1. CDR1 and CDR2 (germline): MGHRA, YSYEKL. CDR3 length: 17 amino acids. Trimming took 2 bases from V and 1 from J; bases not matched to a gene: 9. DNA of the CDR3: TGCGCCAGCAGCCAAAGACAGGGGAGGAAAGAGAACACTGAAGCTTTCTTT. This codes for CASSQRQGRKENTEAFF.

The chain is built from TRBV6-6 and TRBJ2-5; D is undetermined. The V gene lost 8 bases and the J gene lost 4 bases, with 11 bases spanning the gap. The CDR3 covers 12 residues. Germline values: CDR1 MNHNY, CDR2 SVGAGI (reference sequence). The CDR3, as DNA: TGTGCCAGCTCTACGGGTGGAGAGACCCAGTACTTC. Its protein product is CASSTGGETQYF.

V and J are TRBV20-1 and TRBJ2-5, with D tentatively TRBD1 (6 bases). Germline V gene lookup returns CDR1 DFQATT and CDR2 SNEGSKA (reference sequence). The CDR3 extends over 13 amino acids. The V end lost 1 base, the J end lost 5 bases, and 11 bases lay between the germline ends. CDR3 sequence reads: CSARGQVGETQYF. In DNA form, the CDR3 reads TGCAGTGCTAGAGGACAGGTGGGGGAGACCCAGTACTTC.

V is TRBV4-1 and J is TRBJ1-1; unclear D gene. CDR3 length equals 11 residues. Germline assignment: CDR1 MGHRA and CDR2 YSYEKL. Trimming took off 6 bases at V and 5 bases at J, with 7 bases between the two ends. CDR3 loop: CASRGITEAFF. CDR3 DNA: TGCGCCAGCAGGGGAATAACTGAAGCTTTCTTT.

CDR3 sequence: CASSPDRSSTDTQYF. DNA of the CDR3: TGTGCCAGTAGCCCAGACAGATCTAGCACAGATACGCAGTATTTT. The chain couples TRBV7-9 to TRBJ2-3; possibly TRBD1 for D (5 bases). The CDR3 totals 15 residues. V dropped 9 bases and J dropped 0 bases, with 16 bases sitting between them. Per the germline V gene, CDR1 is SEHNR and CDR2 is FQNEAQ (reference sequence).

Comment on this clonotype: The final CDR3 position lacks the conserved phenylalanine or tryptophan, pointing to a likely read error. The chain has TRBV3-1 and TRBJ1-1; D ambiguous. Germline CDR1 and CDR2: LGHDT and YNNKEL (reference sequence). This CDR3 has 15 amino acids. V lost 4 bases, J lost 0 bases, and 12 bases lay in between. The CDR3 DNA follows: TGTGCCAGCAGCCCACTTCGGACGGTGAACACTGAAGCTTTCTGT. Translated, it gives CASSPLRTVNTEAFC.

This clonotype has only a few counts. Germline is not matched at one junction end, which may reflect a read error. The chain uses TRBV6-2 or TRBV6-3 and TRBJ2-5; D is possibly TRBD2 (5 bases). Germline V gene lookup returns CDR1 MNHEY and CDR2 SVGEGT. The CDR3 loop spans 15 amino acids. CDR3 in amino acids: CASSPQERPQETRYF. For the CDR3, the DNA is TGTGCCAGCAGCCCCCAGGAGCGGCCCCAAGAGACCCGGTACTTC.

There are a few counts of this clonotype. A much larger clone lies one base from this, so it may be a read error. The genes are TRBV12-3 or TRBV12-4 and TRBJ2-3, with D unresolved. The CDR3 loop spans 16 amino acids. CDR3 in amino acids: CASSLDQEPSTDAQYF. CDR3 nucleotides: TGTGCCAGCAGTTTAGACCAAGAACCAAGCACAGATGCGCAGTATTTT.

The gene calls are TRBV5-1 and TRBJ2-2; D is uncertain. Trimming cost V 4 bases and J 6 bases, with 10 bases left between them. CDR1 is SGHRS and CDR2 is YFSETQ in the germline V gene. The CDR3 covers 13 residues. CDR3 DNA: TGCGCCAGCAGCCCCTTGTCGGCCGGGGAGCTGTTTTTT. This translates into CASSPLSAGELFF.

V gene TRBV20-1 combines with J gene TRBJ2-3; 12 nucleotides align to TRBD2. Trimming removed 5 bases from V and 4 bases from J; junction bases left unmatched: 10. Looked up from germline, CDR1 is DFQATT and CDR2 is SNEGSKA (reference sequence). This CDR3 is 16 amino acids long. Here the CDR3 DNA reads TGCAGTGCTCCACGGACTAGCGGGGTTCTGGCAGATACGCAGTATTTT. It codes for CSAPRTSGVLADTQYF.

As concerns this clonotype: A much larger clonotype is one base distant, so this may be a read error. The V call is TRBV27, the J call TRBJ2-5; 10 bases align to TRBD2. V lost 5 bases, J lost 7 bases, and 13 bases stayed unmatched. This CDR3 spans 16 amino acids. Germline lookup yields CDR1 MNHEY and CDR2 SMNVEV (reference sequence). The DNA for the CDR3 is TGTGCCAGCAGTCCCACACGAGCGGGGGGGCCAGGGACCCAGTACTTC. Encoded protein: CASSPTRAGGPGTQYF.

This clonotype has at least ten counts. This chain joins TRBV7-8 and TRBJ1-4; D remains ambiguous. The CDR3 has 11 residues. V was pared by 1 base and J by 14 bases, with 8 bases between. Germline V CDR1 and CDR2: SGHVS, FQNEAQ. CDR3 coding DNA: TGTGCCAGCAGCTTAGGGGCCAATCTGTTTTTT. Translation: CASSLGANLFF.